The 31 T cell receptor beta chains listed next were all sequenced from one sample in a study of post-analysis software for immune sequencing data. Study findings and constraints: There were five or six TRBV segments more frequent in patients than controls, and TRBV5-6, TRBV5-1 and TRBV20-1 were among them.

These receptors have no identified antigens. Unique molecular identifiers were carried by the TCR beta cDNA libraries. TCRdb reprocessed the PCR reads with MiXCR, giving one entry per CDR3 protein. The table records roughly 700,000 distinct CDR3 sequences, 30% of them present only once. The sample taken for sequencing was blood. These receptors were obtained from a girl between 10 and 17 years old with multiple sclerosis.

This clonotype was observed a few times. The rearrangement links TRBV7-9 to TRBJ2-7; a weak D match, TRBD2 (5 bases). CDR1 and CDR2 from the germline V gene are SEHNR and FQNEAQ (reference sequence). The V gene lost 0 bases and the J gene lost 6 bases, with 15 bases spanning the gap. This CDR3 has 15 amino acids. The CDR3: CASSLASGTLLEQYF. CDR3 in DNA: TGTGCCAGCAGCTTAGCGTCGGGAACTCTACTCGAGCAGTACTTC.

This clonotype was counted between two and nine times. CDR3 sequence: CASSQVVGRRTDTQYF. In DNA, the CDR3 is TGCGCCAGCAGCCAAGTGGTGGGGCGGAGGACAGATACGCAGTATTTT. V usage is TRBV4-1 and J usage is TRBJ2-3; D may match TRBD1 or TRBD2 (5 bases each). The CDR3 consists of 16 residues. Germline V CDR1 and CDR2: MGHRA, YSYEKL. Trimming took off 1 base at V and 3 bases at J, with 14 bases between the two ends.

This sequence joins TRBV11-2 and TRBJ2-7; no clear D. V gave up 5 bases and J gave up 2 bases, with 13 bases separating them. This CDR3 has 14 residues. CDR1 and CDR2 from the germline V gene are SGHAT and FQNNGV. CDR3 nucleotide sequence: TGTGCCAGCAGCCCCGACATCTCGCCCTACGAGCAGTACTTC. This gives the protein CASSPDISPYEQYF. The complete variable domain, with remaining parts taken from reference TRBV11-2 and TRBJ2-7, reads EAGVAQSPRYKIIEKRQSVAFWCNPISGHATLYWYQQILGQGPKLLIQFQNNGVVDDSQLPKDRFSAERLKGVDSTLKIQPAKLEDSAVYLCASSPDISPYEQYFGPGTRLTVT.

A few counts support this clonotype. The chain employs TRBV20-1 and TRBJ2-7; perhaps TRBD1 as D (6 bases). CDR1 is DFQATT and CDR2 is SNEGSKA in the germline V gene (reference sequence). The CDR3 spans 13 residues. V lost 5 bases to trimming and J lost 2 bases, with 13 bases between them. The CDR3 DNA follows: TGCAGTGCTCCCCGGACAGTCCCCTACGAGCAGTACTTC. This gives the protein CSAPRTVPYEQYF.

This clonotype was picked up a small number of times. The chain uses TRBV6-1 and TRBJ1-2; D remains unclear. Germline values: CDR1 MNHNS, CDR2 SASEGT. V gave up 0 bases and J gave up 2 bases, with 10 bases separating them. This CDR3 has 15 residues. Here the CDR3 reads CASSEAWQLNYGYTF. CDR3 coding DNA: TGTGCCAGCAGTGAAGCGTGGCAGCTGAACTATGGCTACACCTTC.

The rearrangement joins TRBV20-1 to TRBJ2-3; D unclear. There are 14 residues in the CDR3. V lost 5 bases to trimming and J lost 0 bases, with 12 bases between them. Germline CDR1 and CDR2: DFQATT and SNEGSKA (reference sequence). The CDR3 is CSAFTHTSTDTQYF. In nucleotides, the CDR3 is TGCAGTGCTTTTACACATACTAGCACAGATACGCAGTATTTT.

This clonotype showed up just a few times. The rearrangement joins TRBV5-5 to TRBJ2-2; D remains ambiguous. From germline, CDR1 is SGHKS and CDR2 YYEKEE (reference sequence). This CDR3 has 16 amino acids. V was trimmed by 3 bases and J by 3 bases, leaving 15 bases between them. CDR3 bases: TGTGCCAGCAGCTCAACCGAGACCTTCTACACCGGGGAGCTGTTTTTT. It specifies CASSSTETFYTGELFF.

The chain couples TRBV28 to TRBJ2-4; tentative D call: TRBD1 (5 bases). Trimming took 5 bases from V and 13 from J, leaving 12 bases between them. CDR1 and CDR2 from the germline V gene are MDHEN and SYDVKM. CDR3 length equals 11 residues. CDR3 nucleotides: TGTGCCAGCAGTGACCGACAGAGACAGTACTTC. Translation gives CASSDRQRQYF. The variable domain in full, completed from reference TRBV28 and TRBJ2-4, reads DVKVTQSSRYLVKRTGEKVFLECVQDMDHENMFWYRQDPGLGLRLIYFSYDVKMKEKGDIPEGYSVSREKKERFSLILESASTNQTSMYLCASSDRQRQYFGAGTRLSVL.

Comments on this clonotype: A much larger clone lies a single base off, so this may be a read error. V usage is TRBV10-3 and J usage is TRBJ1-2; D is uncertain. The length of the CDR3 is 10 residues. Germline assignment: CDR1 ENHRY and CDR2 SYGVKD. The CDR3 here is CAIRGYDYTF. CDR3 sequence (DNA): TGTGCCATCAGGGGATATGACTACACCTTC.

This clonotype was observed a handful of times. The CDR3 protein is CASGGTANYGYTF. CDR3 DNA: TGTGCCAGCGGGGGAACAGCTAACTATGGCTACACCTTC. The V and J genes are TRBV7-6 and TRBJ1-2; possible D gene TRBD1, 5 bases. The CDR3 length is 13 residues. V was pared by 8 bases and J by 0 bases, with 10 bases between. Germline V gene sequence: CDR1 SGHVS, CDR2 FNYEAQ. The complete variable domain, with remaining parts taken from reference TRBV7-6 and TRBJ1-2, reads GAGVSQSPRYKVTKRGQDVALRCDPISGHVSLYWYRQALGQGPEFLTYFNYEAQQDKSGLPNDRFSAERPEGSISTLTIQRTEQRDSAMYRCASGGTANYGYTFGSGTRLTVV.

This clonotype was recorded a few times. The chain joins TRBV18 to TRBJ2-1; 10 positions agree with TRBD2. This CDR3 is built from 18 residues. Germline CDR1 KGHSH, CDR2 LQKENI. The J segment lost 0 bases and the V segment lost 2 bases, leaving 7 bases of the junction unmatched. This CDR3 reads CASSPSTSGLSSYNEQFF. DNA for the CDR3: TGTGCCAGCTCACCATCGACTAGCGGGCTAAGCTCCTACAATGAGCAGTTCTTC.

Remarks on this clonotype: A much larger clone sits a single nucleotide away, making a read error possible. The J gene is TRBJ2-5, the V gene TRBV4-1; D not certain. The ends were cut back, 1 base at V and 11 bases at J, with 17 bases in the middle. Per the germline V gene, CDR1 is MGHRA and CDR2 is YSYEKL. This CDR3 region has 14 residues. The CDR3: CASSQGLGPDEQYF. CDR3 DNA: TGCGCCAGCAGCCAAGGATTAGGCCCGGATGAGCAGTACTTC.

Details on this clonotype: A much more abundant neighbour one base away suggests this may be a read error. The chain carries TRBV4-3 and TRBJ1-2; maybe TRBD1 (6 bases). The length of the CDR3 is 18 residues. Germline V lookup: CDR1 LGHNA, CDR2 YSLEER. V gave up 0 bases and J gave up 6 bases, with 23 bases separating them. This CDR3 reads CASSQEPPGPGASHGYTF. CDR3 in DNA: TGCGCCAGCAGCCAAGAACCTCCGGGGCCAGGGGCCTCCCATGGCTACACCTTC.

The gene calls are TRBV4-2 and TRBJ1-2; TRBD1 is a possible D gene (5 bases). Per germline, CDR1 LGHNA and CDR2 YNFKEQ. The CDR3 is 15 amino acids. Trimming cost V 7 bases and J 4 bases, with 19 bases left between them. The CDR3: CASTPKVGDIYGYTF. The DNA of the CDR3 is TGTGCCAGCACTCCGAAAGTGGGGGATATCTATGGCTACACCTTC.

There are a few counts of this clonotype. This chain links TRBV10-3 with TRBJ2-1, with TRBD2 identical over 13 bases. The CDR3 has 14 residues. Germline-derived CDR1 and CDR2 are ENHRY and SYGVKD. V gave up 10 bases and J gave up 9 bases; unmatched junction bases: 9. The CDR3 spells CASDGLAGEGEQFF. The CDR3 DNA follows: TGTGCCAGCGACGGACTAGCGGGAGAAGGTGAGCAGTTCTTC.

This chain links TRBV2 with TRBJ2-1; 7 nucleotides align to TRBD2. This CDR3 spans 16 amino acids. Trimming at V came to 1 base and at J to 6 bases, leaving 9 bases not matched to a gene. Germline V gene data show CDR1 as SNHLY and CDR2 as FYNNEI. The CDR3 DNA follows: TGTGCCAGCAGTGAAGATCCTCTAGCGGCGGTCAATGAGCAGTTCTTC. Its protein product is CASSEDPLAAVNEQFF.

This clonotype has a handful of counts. This rearrangement joins TRBV20-1 to TRBJ2-2; tentative D call: TRBD1 (6 bases). Germline V lookup: CDR1 DFQATT, CDR2 SNEGSKA (reference sequence). Trimming removed 6 bases at V and 2 bases at J, with 13 bases between. The CDR3 is 14 amino acids. CDR3 sequence reads: CSATPGTNTGELFF. The CDR3 DNA sequence: TGCAGTGCGACGCCCGGGACAAACACCGGGGAGCTGTTTTTT.

The V and J genes are TRBV20-1 and TRBJ1-1, with D unclear. Per the germline V gene, CDR1 is DFQATT and CDR2 is SNEGSKA (reference sequence). V shed 1 base and J shed 0 bases, with 15 bases lying between them. This CDR3 has 16 amino acids. The DNA of the CDR3 is TGCAGTGCTAGAGGGGCCCCGCGCCCGATGAACACTGAAGCTTTCTTT. Amino acids: CSARGAPRPMNTEAFF.

The chain combines TRBV6-2 or TRBV6-3 with TRBJ1-1, with D possibly matching TRBD1 (5 bases). Germline V CDR1 and CDR2: MNHEY, SVGEGT. There are 13 residues in the CDR3. V shed 6 bases and J shed 2 bases, with 10 bases lying between them. The CDR3 loop reads CASRDGHNTEAFF. The CDR3 DNA is TGTGCCAGCAGGGACGGACATAACACTGAAGCTTTCTTT.

The chain joins TRBV7-2 to TRBJ1-3; 8 bases are a match to TRBD1. The length of the CDR3 is 17 residues. Germline CDR1 reads SGHTA; CDR2 reads FQGNSA. V dropped 5 bases and J dropped 2; count of bases not matched to a gene: 11. The CDR3 DNA sequence: TGTGCCAGCAGCCAGCCCGACAGGGGATGGGCTGGAAACACCATATATTTT. As protein: CASSQPDRGWAGNTIYF.

The chain is built from TRBV20-1 and TRBJ2-3, with D tentatively TRBD2 (5 bases). Per germline, CDR1 DFQATT and CDR2 SNEGSKA (reference sequence). V gave up 0 bases and J gave up 1 base, with 8 bases separating them. The CDR3 is 14 amino acids. CDR3 DNA sequence: TGCAGTGCTAGAGAATTGGGAGGCACAGATACGCAGTATTTT. It yields the protein CSARELGGTDTQYF.

In regard to this clonotype: Relative to the germline gene, one junction end is altered; a read error may explain this. The chain carries TRBV5-1 and TRBJ2-1; D call uncertain. The CDR3 is 15 amino acids. The germline V gene has CDR1 SGHRS and CDR2 YFSETQ. The CDR3 nucleotides read TGCGCCAGCAGCGGGCAACCTCAAGCCTACAATGAGCGGTTCTTC. Protein: CASSGQPQAYNERFF. The entire variable domain, with the rest obtained from reference TRBV5-1 and TRBJ2-1, is as follows: KAGVTQTPRYLIKTRGQQVTLSCSPISGHRSVSWYQQTPGQGLQFLFEYFSETQRNKGNFPGRFSGRQFSNSRSEMNVSTLELGDSALYLCASSGQPQAYNERFFGPGTRLTVL.

The rearrangement links TRBV5-6 to TRBJ2-1, with D perhaps TRBD1 or TRBD2 (5 bases each). CDR1 is SGHDT and CDR2 is YYEEEE in the germline V gene. V shed 0 bases and J shed 3 bases, with 19 bases lying between them. This CDR3 spans 18 amino acids. The CDR3 DNA reads TGTGCCAGCAGCTTGGGACCCATGAGGGGAAGCCTCTACAATGAGCAGTTCTTC. Its protein product is CASSLGPMRGSLYNEQFF.

This clonotype has at least ten counts. This chain uses TRBV7-9 with TRBJ1-2; D is unclear. V was shortened by 1 base and J by 4 bases, with 10 bases between the two germline ends. Germline CDR1 SEHNR, CDR2 FQNEAQ (reference sequence). The CDR3 contains 14 residues. CDR3 sequence: CASSLDTAAYGYTF. CDR3 nucleotide sequence: TGTGCCAGCAGCTTAGACACAGCAGCCTATGGCTACACCTTC.

This clonotype has only a few counts. V usage is TRBV7-2 and J usage is TRBJ2-1; TRBD2 matches at 13 bases. Germline-derived CDR1 and CDR2 are SGHTA and FQGNSA. The CDR3 spans 16 residues. Trimming took 5 bases from V and 2 from J; bases not matched to a gene: 3. Here the CDR3 reads CASSKTSGRAYNEQFF. The CDR3 DNA reads TGTGCCAGCAGCAAAACTAGCGGGAGGGCCTACAATGAGCAGTTCTTC.

This clonotype was counted only a few times. V and J are TRBV6-2 or TRBV6-3 and TRBJ2-6; possible D gene TRBD1, 6 bases. There are 15 residues in the CDR3. From germline, CDR1 is MNHEY and CDR2 SVGEGT. Trimming took 6 bases from V and 4 from J, leaving 13 bases between them. CDR3 residues: CASSRTGTGANVLTF. The DNA of the CDR3 is TGTGCCAGCAGCCGCACAGGGACCGGGGCCAACGTCCTGACTTTC.

The genes are TRBV4-3 and TRBJ2-1, with 7 bases matching TRBD2. The V gene end was trimmed by 1 base and the J gene end by 9 bases; junction bases not matched to a gene: 6. Per the germline V gene, CDR1 is LGHNA and CDR2 is YSLEER. CDR3 length equals 14 residues. The CDR3 nucleotides are TGCGCCAGCAGCCAAGGGCTAGCGGCGTTTGAGCAGTTCTTC. This sequence encodes CASSQGLAAFEQFF.

The chain uses TRBV3-1 and TRBJ1-4; no reliable D call. The CDR3 has 14 residues. The V end lost 4 bases, the J end lost 7 bases, and 13 bases lay between the germline ends. Germline V gene lookup returns CDR1 LGHDT and CDR2 YNNKEL (reference sequence). CDR3 DNA sequence: TGTGCCAGCAGCCCCCAAATCTTGAGTGAAAAACTGTTTTTT. As protein: CASSPQILSEKLFF.

The chain carries TRBV6-2 or TRBV6-3 and TRBJ2-7, with 7 positions matching TRBD1. The V segment lost 0 bases and the J segment 2 bases; nucleotides outside the gene matches: 4. The germline CDR1 and CDR2 sequences are MNHEY and SVGEGT. The length of the CDR3 is 15 residues. CDR3 in amino acids: CASSYSVGQPYEQYF. In DNA, the CDR3 is TGTGCCAGCAGTTACTCTGTGGGACAGCCCTACGAGCAGTACTTC.

This clonotype has a handful of counts. The chain links TRBV14 to TRBJ2-1, with TRBD2 matching 12 bases. The V and J ends lost 7 bases and 6 bases, in that order; junction bases with no gene match: 4. This CDR3 contains 14 residues. Germline V gene sequence: CDR1 SGHDN, CDR2 FVKESK. CDR3 sequence: CASTELAGGNEQFF. The DNA of the CDR3 is TGTGCCAGCACCGAACTAGCGGGAGGCAATGAGCAGTTCTTC.

This clonotype showed up just a few times. J is TRBJ1-2 and V is TRBV3-1; D gene uncertain. The CDR3 is made up of 11 amino acids. With 1 base removed from V and 8 bases from J, the gap between germline ends came to 5 bases. Per the germline V gene, CDR1 is LGHDT and CDR2 is YNNKEL (reference sequence). DNA for the CDR3: TGTGCCAGCAGCCAAGCCTGGGGCTACACCTTC. Translation: CASSQAWGYTF.